This T cell receptor (beta chain) was identified in a study of blood T cell repertoires in COVID-19. The overall study: The United States, Italy and Spain supplied acute and convalescent COVID-19 samples. Sources were T cells, B-cell-depleted T cells, or PBMCs; the material itself was cDNA or gDNA.

Authors' processing steps: Reference gene primer amplification yielded estimated nucleated cell counts. Clones were sequenced by immunoSEQ multiplex PCR, and TCRdb holds only the in-frame ones, with some missing. D and trimming were read from the DNA, whereas the V and J calls and clone size are those reported in that table. The table records roughly 70,000 clones, under 90% of them present only once. Trimming took 2 bases from V and 0 from J, leaving 8 bases between them. CDR3 length: 15 residues. Germline V gene lookup returns CDR1 SNHLY and CDR2 FYNNEI. The chain links TRBV2 to TRBJ1-3, with D unclear. Sequencing was done on a sample of peripheral blood. The TCR comes from a man between 65 and 80 years old who had recovered from COVID-19. The CDR3 DNA reads as TGTGCCAGCAGTGAATTGGCCAGCTCTGGAAACACCATATATTTT. This encodes CASSELASSGNTIYF. The full variable domain, with the rest looked up from reference TRBV2 and TRBJ1-3, is EPEVTQTPSHQVTQMGQEVILRCVPISNHLYFYWYRQILGQKVEFLVSFYNNEISEKSEIFDDQFSVERPDGSNFTLKIRSTKLEDSAMYFCASSELASSGNTIYFGEGSWLTVV.